Listed below are T cell receptor beta chains from one sample, sequenced in a study of cytomegalovirus exposure and HLA in healthy donors. Here immunoSEQ multiplex PCR was the method, and the copy in TCRdb shows in-frame clones only, minus some. The table lists approximately 150,000 clones, 75% to 80% of them singletons. The sequenced material came from PBMCs. Receptors originate from a male donor in good health and CMV-seronegative. Each CDR3 is given with its conserved first and last residue. Each record gives: D gene, V gene, J gene, clone size, CDR3 DNA, CDR3 protein. The D gene is left open where the match is weak. Some rows mark clone size as missing; the rest say once, few, many or name a class of expanded clone.

d_gene: NA
v_gene: TRBV7-2
j_gene: TRBJ2-1
abundance: NA
CDR3nt: TGTGCCAGCAGCCACGGGACTGCCGGTTACTCCTACAATGAGCAGTTCTTC
CDR3aa: CASSHGTAGYSYNEQFF

d_gene: NA
v_gene: TRBV4-1
j_gene: TRBJ1-1
abundance: once
CDR3nt: TGCGCCAGCAGCCTTGGACAGATCAACACTGAAGCTTTCTTT
CDR3aa: CASSLGQINTEAFF

d_gene: NA
v_gene: TRBV19
j_gene: TRBJ2-5
abundance: few
CDR3nt: TGTGCCAGTAATCCAGGGTTAGGAGAGACCCAGTACTTC
CDR3aa: CASNPGLGETQYF

d_gene: TRBD1
v_gene: TRBV5-1
j_gene: TRBJ2-1
abundance: NA
CDR3nt: TGCGCCAGCAGGCGGACAGGACTTTACAATGAGCAGTTCTTC
CDR3aa: CASRRTGLYNEQFF

d_gene: NA
v_gene: TRBV6-5
j_gene: TRBJ1-5
abundance: few
CDR3nt: TGTGCCAGCAGTTACTCAAGCGGCAATCAGCCCCAGCATTTT
CDR3aa: CASSYSSGNQPQHF

d_gene: NA
v_gene: TRBV9
j_gene: TRBJ1-1
abundance: NA
CDR3nt: TGTGCCAGCAGCGTAGTTGCAGAGAACACTGAAGCTTTCTTT
CDR3aa: CASSVVAENTEAFF

d_gene: TRBD2
v_gene: TRBV27
j_gene: TRBJ2-7
abundance: NA
CDR3nt: TGTGCCAGCAGTTTATCCGGCGCGGGACTAGCGGGGGTCTACGAGCAGTACTTC
CDR3aa: CASSLSGAGLAGVYEQYF

d_gene: TRBD1
v_gene: TRBV18
j_gene: TRBJ2-7
abundance: NA
CDR3nt: TGTGCCAGCTCACCCCAGGAACGGGGGACAGGAGATCCATACTTCTCCTACGAGCAGTACTTC
CDR3aa: CASSPQERGTGDPYFSYEQYF

d_gene: TRBD2
v_gene: TRBV9
j_gene: TRBJ2-2
abundance: NA
CDR3nt: TGTGCCAGCACCGCAATCGGGGGGGTGAACACCGGGGAGCTGTTTTTT
CDR3aa: CASTAIGGVNTGELFF

d_gene: NA
v_gene: TRBV7-9
j_gene: TRBJ2-7
abundance: NA
CDR3nt: TGTGCCAGCAGCTTGTACCGGGACAACGAGCCCGAGCAGTACTTC
CDR3aa: CASSLYRDNEPEQYF

d_gene: NA
v_gene: TRBV5-6
j_gene: TRBJ1-4
abundance: NA
CDR3nt: TGTGCCAGCAGCTTATGGCAGGGCGACGGTAATGAAAAACTGTTTTTT
CDR3aa: CASSLWQGDGNEKLFF

d_gene: TRBD1
v_gene: TRBV11-2
j_gene: TRBJ1-2
abundance: NA
CDR3nt: TGTGCCAGCAGCTCCCGGGACAGAGGTGGCTACACCTTC
CDR3aa: CASSSRDRGGYTF

d_gene: NA
v_gene: TRBV5-4
j_gene: TRBJ2-3
abundance: NA
CDR3nt: TGTGCCAGCAGCCCAGGGATCACAGATACGCAGTATTTT
CDR3aa: CASSPGITDTQYF

d_gene: TRBD1
v_gene: TRBV6-4
j_gene: TRBJ2-7
abundance: NA
CDR3nt: TGTGCCAGCAGGACCCGGGACAGGGACTACGAGCAGTACTTC
CDR3aa: CASRTRDRDYEQYF

d_gene: TRBD1
v_gene: TRBV9
j_gene: TRBJ1-2
abundance: NA
CDR3nt: TGTGCCAGCAGCGTAGAGACAGGGAACTATGGCTACACCTTC
CDR3aa: CASSVETGNYGYTF

d_gene: TRBD1
v_gene: TRBV9
j_gene: TRBJ1-2
abundance: NA
CDR3nt: TGTGCCAGCAGCGTAGGACTCGGACAGGGGGCGGGTGGCTACACCTTC
CDR3aa: CASSVGLGQGAGGYTF

d_gene: TRBD1
v_gene: TRBV19
j_gene: TRBJ2-1
abundance: NA
CDR3nt: TGTGCCAGTCGTGGCAGGGGGCACAATGAGCAGTTCTTC
CDR3aa: CASRGRGHNEQFF

d_gene: TRBD1
v_gene: TRBV9
j_gene: TRBJ2-7
abundance: NA
CDR3nt: TGTGCCAGCAGCGTAGCTCCGGGGACAGTCTACGAGCAGTACTTC
CDR3aa: CASSVAPGTVYEQYF

d_gene: NA
v_gene: TRBV6-1
j_gene: TRBJ1-2
abundance: NA
CDR3nt: TGTGCCAGCCGTACAGCTTATGGCTACACCTTC
CDR3aa: CASRTAYGYTF

d_gene: NA
v_gene: TRBV4-1
j_gene: TRBJ1-1
abundance: NA
CDR3nt: TGCGCCAGCAGCCAAGGTCCCGGGAGGGCCACTGAAGCTTTCTTT
CDR3aa: CASSQGPGRATEAFF

d_gene: TRBD1
v_gene: TRBV5-4
j_gene: TRBJ2-7
abundance: few
CDR3nt: TGTGCCAGCAGCTCTCAGGGGACAGGCTACTACGAGCAGTACTTC
CDR3aa: CASSSQGTGYYEQYF

d_gene: NA
v_gene: TRBV29-1
j_gene: TRBJ1-2
abundance: NA
CDR3nt: TGCAGCGTTGGACGGGGGGATTGGGGCTACACCTTC
CDR3aa: CSVGRGDWGYTF

d_gene: NA
v_gene: TRBV7-3
j_gene: TRBJ2-3
abundance: NA
CDR3nt: TGTGCCAGCAGCTTACAAGCACTACTCACAGATACGCAGTATTTT
CDR3aa: CASSLQALLTDTQYF

d_gene: TRBD2
v_gene: TRBV2
j_gene: TRBJ2-7
abundance: NA
CDR3nt: TGTGCCAGCAGTCTCGCTAGCGGAAGAACGTACGAGCAGTACTTC
CDR3aa: CASSLASGRTYEQYF

d_gene: NA
v_gene: TRBV2
j_gene: TRBJ2-7
abundance: NA
CDR3nt: TGTGCCAGCAGTGGAGGATCCCGGCGGAACGAGCAGTACTTC
CDR3aa: CASSGGSRRNEQYF

d_gene: TRBD1
v_gene: TRBV7-9
j_gene: TRBJ1-5
abundance: NA
CDR3nt: TGTGCCAGCAGTACAGGGGTGAGTCAGCCCCAGCATTTT
CDR3aa: CASSTGVSQPQHF

d_gene: TRBD2
v_gene: TRBV7-3
j_gene: TRBJ2-7
abundance: NA
CDR3nt: TGTGCCAGCAGTTTACGGACTAGCGGGAAACCTCGCCATACATACGAGCAGTACTTC
CDR3aa: CASSLRTSGKPRHTYEQYF

d_gene: TRBD2
v_gene: TRBV2
j_gene: TRBJ2-1
abundance: NA
CDR3nt: TGTGCCAGCCGAGGTAGCGGGAGGGCCGTTCCGAGTGAGCAGTTCTTC
CDR3aa: CASRGSGRAVPSEQFF

d_gene: TRBD2
v_gene: TRBV28
j_gene: TRBJ2-5
abundance: NA
CDR3nt: TGTGCCAGCAGTTTATGGGCTAGCGGGGGGGAGACCCAGTACTTC
CDR3aa: CASSLWASGGETQYF

d_gene: TRBD1
v_gene: TRBV18
j_gene: TRBJ1-1
abundance: few
CDR3nt: TGTGCCAGCTCACCACCGACAGGGGCGAACACTGAAGCTTTCTTT
CDR3aa: CASSPPTGANTEAFF

d_gene: TRBD1
v_gene: TRBV7-8
j_gene: TRBJ2-6
abundance: NA
CDR3nt: TGTGCCAGCAGCCCCGCCGGACAGGGGGCGCCCGGGGCCAACGTCCTGACTTTC
CDR3aa: CASSPAGQGAPGANVLTF

d_gene: TRBD1
v_gene: TRBV30
j_gene: TRBJ1-2
abundance: NA
CDR3nt: TGTGCCTGGAGTTTACAGGGGCAAGAGCACAACTATGGCTACACCTTC
CDR3aa: CAWSLQGQEHNYGYTF

d_gene: NA
v_gene: TRBV5-1
j_gene: TRBJ1-1
abundance: NA
CDR3nt: TGCGCCAGCAGCCTGACAGGCTTGAACACTGAAGCTTTCTTT
CDR3aa: CASSLTGLNTEAFF

d_gene: TRBD2
v_gene: TRBV4-1
j_gene: TRBJ2-7
abundance: NA
CDR3nt: TGCGCCAGCAGCCAAGGTCTAGCGGGGTACGAGCAGTACTTC
CDR3aa: CASSQGLAGYEQYF

d_gene: TRBD2
v_gene: TRBV27
j_gene: TRBJ2-2
abundance: NA
CDR3nt: TGTGCCAGCAGTTTAGGAGAAGGGCTAGCGGGTTACACCGGGGAGCTGTTTTTT
CDR3aa: CASSLGEGLAGYTGELFF

d_gene: NA
v_gene: TRBV7-9
j_gene: TRBJ1-2
abundance: NA
CDR3nt: TGTGCCAGCACCCTTAACTATGGCTACACCTTC
CDR3aa: CASTLNYGYTF

d_gene: NA
v_gene: TRBV4-1
j_gene: TRBJ2-5
abundance: NA
CDR3nt: TGCGCCAGCAGCCAATTACAGGCACTACAAGAGACCCAGTACTTC
CDR3aa: CASSQLQALQETQYF

d_gene: NA
v_gene: TRBV29-1
j_gene: TRBJ2-7
abundance: NA
CDR3nt: TGCAGCGTTGAAGATCTAAGTGGGGGCAGTCACTTC
CDR3aa: CSVEDLSGGSHF

d_gene: NA
v_gene: TRBV2
j_gene: TRBJ2-1
abundance: few
CDR3nt: TGTGCCAGCAGGACAATGGAGCAGTTCTTC
CDR3aa: CASRTMEQFF

d_gene: TRBD1
v_gene: TRBV10-3
j_gene: TRBJ2-5
abundance: NA
CDR3nt: TGTGCCATCAGCAACCCGACAGGGATCGGAGAGACCCAGTACTTC
CDR3aa: CAISNPTGIGETQYF

d_gene: NA
v_gene: TRBV27
j_gene: TRBJ2-7
abundance: NA
CDR3nt: TGTGCCAGCAGTTTAAGCCAGGGGGGCATCTCCTACGAGCAGTACTTC
CDR3aa: CASSLSQGGISYEQYF

d_gene: TRBD1
v_gene: TRBV5-4
j_gene: TRBJ1-2
abundance: NA
CDR3nt: TGTGCCAGCAGCCCGCGGACAGGGAGAACTGGCTACACCTTC
CDR3aa: CASSPRTGRTGYTF

d_gene: NA
v_gene: TRBV6-1
j_gene: TRBJ1-1
abundance: few
CDR3nt: TGTGCCAGCAGTGAAGGGGGCGCTGAAGCTTTCTTT
CDR3aa: CASSEGGAEAFF

d_gene: NA
v_gene: TRBV30
j_gene: TRBJ1-2
abundance: NA
CDR3nt: TGTGCCTGGAGTGTAAGACAGGACTATGGCTACACCTTC
CDR3aa: CAWSVRQDYGYTF

d_gene: NA
v_gene: TRBV10-1
j_gene: TRBJ1-2
abundance: NA
CDR3nt: TGCGCCAGCAGTGCCGGCAGACTCTATGGCTACACCTTC
CDR3aa: CASSAGRLYGYTF

d_gene: TRBD2
v_gene: TRBV6-6
j_gene: TRBJ2-5
abundance: NA
CDR3nt: TGTGCCAGCACCACGAGCGGGGGGAACCAAGAGACCCAGTACTTC
CDR3aa: CASTTSGGNQETQYF

d_gene: TRBD1
v_gene: TRBV4-2
j_gene: TRBJ2-7
abundance: once
CDR3nt: TGTGCCAGCAGCCAAGACCCCGGGACAGGGAAATACGAGCAGTACTTC
CDR3aa: CASSQDPGTGKYEQYF

d_gene: NA
v_gene: TRBV28
j_gene: TRBJ2-7
abundance: NA
CDR3nt: TGTGCCAGCAGTTTAATCACAGGGACCGAGCAGTACTTC
CDR3aa: CASSLITGTEQYF

d_gene: NA
v_gene: TRBV18
j_gene: TRBJ1-1
abundance: NA
CDR3nt: TGTGCCAGCTCACCATTAGGGACTTTGAACACTGAAGCTTTCTTT
CDR3aa: CASSPLGTLNTEAFF

d_gene: NA
v_gene: TRBV6-6
j_gene: TRBJ2-3
abundance: NA
CDR3nt: TGTGCCAGCAGTTTATTCGCGGATACAGATACGCAGTATTTT
CDR3aa: CASSLFADTDTQYF

d_gene: NA
v_gene: TRBV2
j_gene: TRBJ1-2
abundance: few
CDR3nt: TGTGCCAGCAGTGAACGGGGGGCCCCCTATGGCTACACCTTC
CDR3aa: CASSERGAPYGYTF

d_gene: NA
v_gene: TRBV21-1
j_gene: TRBJ2-1
abundance: NA
CDR3nt: TGTGCCAGCAGCAGGTGGCTACACGGGAGGAAGAATGAGCAGTTCTTC
CDR3aa: CASSRWLHGRKNEQFF

d_gene: TRBD2
v_gene: TRBV5-1
j_gene: TRBJ2-3
abundance: NA
CDR3nt: TGCGCCAGCAGCTCCGGTAGCGGGAGGGCCTTTGCAGATACGCAGTATTTT
CDR3aa: CASSSGSGRAFADTQYF

d_gene: NA
v_gene: TRBV19
j_gene: TRBJ2-7
abundance: NA
CDR3nt: TGTGCCAGTAGTTCGGGGGGCATAGGCTACGAGCAGTACTTC
CDR3aa: CASSSGGIGYEQYF

d_gene: NA
v_gene: TRBV4-3
j_gene: TRBJ1-2
abundance: NA
CDR3nt: TGCGCCAGCAGCCAAGACTTTAGAGCTAACTATGGCTACACCTTC
CDR3aa: CASSQDFRANYGYTF